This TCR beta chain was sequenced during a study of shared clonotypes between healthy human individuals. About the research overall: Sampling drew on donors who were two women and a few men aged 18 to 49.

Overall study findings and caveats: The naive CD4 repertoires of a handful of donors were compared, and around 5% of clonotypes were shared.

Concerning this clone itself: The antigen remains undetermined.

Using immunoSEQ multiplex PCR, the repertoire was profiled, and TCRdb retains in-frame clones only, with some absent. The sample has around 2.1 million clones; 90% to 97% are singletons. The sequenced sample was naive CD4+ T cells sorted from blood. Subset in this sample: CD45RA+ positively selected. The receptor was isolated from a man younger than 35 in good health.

The chain's CDR3 is CASSNGPTAGWGAQHF. DNA of the CDR3: TGTGCCAGCAGCAATGGGCCTACCGCCGGGTGGGGGGCCCAGCATTTT. J is TRBJ1-5 and V is TRBV21-1. TRBV21-1 is designated a pseudogene. CDR3 size: 16 residues.